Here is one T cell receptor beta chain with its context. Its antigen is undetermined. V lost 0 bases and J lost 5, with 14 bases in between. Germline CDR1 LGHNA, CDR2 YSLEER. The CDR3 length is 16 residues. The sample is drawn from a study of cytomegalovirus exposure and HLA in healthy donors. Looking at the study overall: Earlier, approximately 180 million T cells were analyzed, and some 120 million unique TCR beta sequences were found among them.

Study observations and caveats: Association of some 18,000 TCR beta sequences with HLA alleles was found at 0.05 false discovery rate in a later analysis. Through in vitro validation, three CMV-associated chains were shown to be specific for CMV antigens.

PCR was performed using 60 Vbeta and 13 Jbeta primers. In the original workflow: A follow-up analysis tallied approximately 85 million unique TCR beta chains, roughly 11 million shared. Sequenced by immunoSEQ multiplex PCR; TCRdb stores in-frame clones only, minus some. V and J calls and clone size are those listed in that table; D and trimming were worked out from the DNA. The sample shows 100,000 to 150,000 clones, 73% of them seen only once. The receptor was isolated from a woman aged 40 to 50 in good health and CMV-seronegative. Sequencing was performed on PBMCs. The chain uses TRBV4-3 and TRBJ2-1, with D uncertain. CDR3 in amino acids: CASSQDGWAYDNEQFF. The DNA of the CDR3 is TGCGCCAGCAGCCAAGATGGCTGGGCCTACGACAATGAGCAGTTCTTC.